One sample yielded the 5 T cell receptor beta chains listed below, sequenced in a study of T cell responses to AZD1222 COVID-19 vaccine. Sequencing used immunoSEQ multiplex PCR; TCRdb keeps in-frame clones, though not all of them. The table has fewer than 100,000 clones, about 90% seen once. The sequencing used peripheral blood, collected on day 0 of AZD1222 vaccination. Every receptor here comes from an adult in good health.

The gene calls are TRBV18 and TRBJ1-3, with a possible D match to TRBD1 (6 bases). The CDR3 totals 16 residues. Germline lookup yields CDR1 KGHSH and CDR2 LQKENI. Trimming took off 2 bases at V and 0 bases at J, with 11 bases between the two ends. The CDR3 region is CASSPEVRGSGNTIYF. In nucleotides, the CDR3 is TGTGCCAGCTCACCAGAAGTCAGGGGCTCTGGAAACACCATATATTTT.

The V gene is TRBV10-2, the J gene TRBJ2-4; 11 bases are a match to TRBD2. CDR1 and CDR2 (germline): WSHSY, SAAADI. The CDR3 is 14 amino acids. V trimming: 6 bases; J trimming: 8 bases; junction bases outside the gene matches: 6. CDR3 in DNA: TGCGCCAGCAGCAAACTAGCGGGGGATCACATTCAGTACTTC. Translation: CASSKLAGDHIQYF.

This chain links TRBV27 with TRBJ2-3, with a weak D call TRBD2 (7 bases). CDR1 and CDR2 (germline): MNHEY, SMNVEV (reference sequence). The CDR3 loop spans 15 amino acids. The V gene lost 1 base and the J gene lost 4 bases, with 12 bases spanning the gap. The chain's CDR3 is CASSLWGGLSDTQYF. The DNA of the CDR3 is TGTGCCAGCAGTTTATGGGGGGGCCTATCAGATACGCAGTATTTT.

The chain joins TRBV7-9 to TRBJ1-1; 8 nucleotides line up with TRBD1. The ends lost 4 bases at V and 2 bases at J; junction bases unmatched: 9. Germline values: CDR1 SEHNR, CDR2 FQNEAQ (reference sequence). The CDR3 consists of 16 residues. The CDR3 is CASSSDRGGYNTEAFF. The CDR3 nucleotides read TGTGCCAGCAGCTCAGACAGGGGTGGATATAACACTGAAGCTTTCTTT.

The rearrangement joins TRBV11-2 to TRBJ2-3; D is unclear. CDR3 length: 16 amino acids. Germline lookup yields CDR1 SGHAT and CDR2 FQNNGV. The V and J ends lost 3 bases and 3 bases respectively, with 16 bases between them. The CDR3 coding sequence is TGTGCCAGCAGCTTCCTGGGAAGGTTTCGGACAGATACGCAGTATTTT. Its protein is CASSFLGRFRTDTQYF.